The TCR beta chain under discussion was sequenced for a study of control samples from healthy donors and cancer patients. The CDR3 runs to 19 residues. Trimming left V 5 bases short and J 0 bases short, with 23 bases between. The germline CDR1 and CDR2 sequences are SEHNR and FQNEAQ (reference sequence). Here immunoSEQ multiplex PCR was the method, and the copy in TCRdb shows in-frame clones only, minus some. Here the sample spans fewer than 60,000 clones, approximately 95% being singletons. The chain joins TRBV7-9 to TRBJ1-5; TRBD1 is a possible D gene (5 bases). This TCR came from a man aged 25-40 years in good health. Sequenced: blood. CDR3 in amino acids: CASSTSGLSGSYSNQPQHF. The CDR3, as DNA: TGTGCCAGCAGCACTTCAGGGTTATCGGGAAGCTATAGCAATCAGCCCCAGCATTTT.